The clone carrying this T cell receptor beta chain showed up just a few times. This entry comes from a study of prognosis after radiotherapy for stage I lung cancer. Turning to the study itself: The non-small cell lung cancer patients were all considered medically inoperable, with comorbidities accounting for this in some twelve of them. In 3 to 5 fractions, radiotherapy was administered as SBRT with a biologically effective dose of at least 100 Gy. Radiotherapy preceded distant metastases in four patients (median about seven months); 15 showed no significant progression.

The CDR3 extends over 15 amino acids. From germline, CDR1 is SGHNT and CDR2 YYREEE (reference sequence). V lost 7 bases and J 4 bases, leaving 20 bases between the germline ends. Genomic DNA served as the source from which two-round multiplex PCR generated TCR beta CDR3 amplicons. The use of primers specific to each TRBV and TRBJ gene characterized first-round PCR. TCRdb used MiXCR to reprocess the multiplex PCR reads, holding one entry per CDR3 protein. The table lists about 59,000 distinct CDR3 sequences, roughly 29% of them singletons. Sample: PBMCs, taken before or after stereotactic body radiation therapy (not recorded which). The rearrangement links TRBV5-4 to TRBJ2-5; possibly TRBD2 for D (7 bases). The origin of this receptor is a donor aged 50 or older with non-small cell lung cancer. The CDR3 bases are TGTGCCAGCGGCAGAGGGGGGGCAGGAGGAGAGACCCAGTACTTC. It translates to CASGRGGAGGETQYF.